The sequence of this TCR beta chain was determined in a study of blood T cell repertoires in COVID-19. Study background: COVID-19 samples from acute and convalescent phases originated in the United States, Italy and Spain.

The V end was cut by 5 bases, the J end by 0 bases, with 11 bases between. This CDR3 comprises 14 residues. Germline V lookup: CDR1 SGHNT, CDR2 YENEEA. Original processing methods: Amplification with reference gene primers provided the estimates of nucleated cell counts. Using immunoSEQ multiplex PCR, the repertoire was profiled, and TCRdb retains in-frame clones only, with some absent. V and J calls and clone size come straight from that table; D and trimming were deduced from the DNA. The data contain a few hundred thousand clones, about 90% of them singletons. The sample taken for sequencing was PBMCs or T cells enriched from blood (not recorded which). The chain carries TRBV11-3 and TRBJ2-7; D might be TRBD1 (6 bases). This receptor was obtained from a woman under 40 who had recovered from COVID-19. For the CDR3, the DNA is TGTGCCAGCAGCACCCGGGACAACTCCTACGAGCAGTACTTC. This translates into CASSTRDNSYEQYF.